One and the same sample provided the 32 T cell receptor beta chains below, sequenced in a study of cytomegalovirus exposure and HLA in healthy donors. Both 60 Vbeta primers and 13 Jbeta primers went into the PCR. Measured with immunoSEQ multiplex PCR; TCRdb has only the in-frame clones, and not every one. The sample records under 200,000 clones, roughly 80% being singletons. Sequenced: PBMCs. The receptors originated from a man in his sixties in good health and CMV-seronegative.

The J gene is TRBJ1-1, the V gene TRBV19; TRBD1 might be the D (6 bases). Germline lookup yields CDR1 LNHDA and CDR2 SQIVND (reference sequence). The CDR3 consists of 15 residues. Deletions cut 1 base from V and 1 base from J, with 10 bases between. The CDR3 spells CASSIARTANTEAFF. CDR3 nucleotide sequence: TGTGCCAGTAGTATAGCACGGACAGCGAACACTGAAGCTTTCTTT.

This clone was observed a handful of times. The rearrangement uses TRBV9 and TRBJ2-3; TRBD2 matches at 10 bases. The CDR3 totals 17 residues. Trimming took 4 bases from V and 1 from J; bases not matched to a gene: 9. The germline V gene has CDR1 SGDLS and CDR2 YYNGEE. CDR3: CASSPRGLAGGTDTQYF. The CDR3, as DNA: TGTGCCAGCAGCCCCCGTGGGCTAGCGGGGGGCACAGATACGCAGTATTTT.

The chain recombines TRBV4-1 with TRBJ1-5; D is perhaps TRBD1 (5 bases). The germline V gene has CDR1 MGHRA and CDR2 YSYEKL. V was trimmed by 2 bases and J by 6 bases, leaving 14 bases between them. There are 15 residues in the CDR3. CDR3 nucleotide sequence: TGCGCCAGCAGCCAATATTCAGGGCCGGGTCAGCCCCAGCATTTT. Amino acids: CASSQYSGPGQPQHF.

In the case of this clone: Mismatch with germline at one junction end may stem from a read error. J is TRBJ1-5 and V is TRBV27, with D tentatively TRBD1 (6 bases). The CDR3 sequence is 14 residues long. CDR1 is MNHEY and CDR2 is SMNVEV in the germline V gene (reference sequence). The CDR3 DNA reads as TGTGCCAGCAGTCCGGGACACGGGAACCAGCCCCAGAATTTT. Residues: CASSPGHGNQPQNF.

DNA of the CDR3: TGCAGCGTTGAGGTACAGGGGCGTGAAAAACTGTTTTTT. Its translation is CSVEVQGREKLFF. The chain links TRBV29-1 to TRBJ1-4; 7 bases map to TRBD1. This CDR3 is 13 amino acids long. J lost 7 bases, V lost 3 bases, and 5 bases had no gene match. Germline CDR1 reads SQVTM; CDR2 reads ANQGSEA. The variable domain in full, with the rest retrieved from reference TRBV29-1 and TRBJ1-4, is SAVISQKPSRDICQRGTSLTIQCQVDSQVTMMFWYRQQPGQSLTLIATANQGSEATYESGFVIDKFPISRPNLTFSTLTVSNMSPEDSSIYLCSVEVQGREKLFFGSGTQLSVL.

This clone was observed a few times. The chain's CDR3 is CASSTHRDSYEQYF. The CDR3 DNA is TGTGCCAGCAGCACCCACCGGGACAGCTACGAGCAGTACTTC. The chain has TRBV7-9 and TRBJ2-7; TRBD1 matches at 7 bases. Germline V gene sequence: CDR1 SEHNR, CDR2 FQNEAQ (reference sequence). V shed 5 bases and J 3 bases; nucleotides not matched to a gene: 7. The CDR3 is 14 amino acids.

The genes are TRBV7-2 and TRBJ2-1, with D possibly being TRBD2 (6 bases). This CDR3 has 17 residues. CDR1 and CDR2 (germline): SGHTA, FQGNSA. V lost 0 bases and J 5 bases, leaving 17 bases between the germline ends. CDR3 amino acids: CASSLASVGRSHNEQFF. The CDR3 DNA sequence: TGTGCCAGCAGCTTAGCTTCTGTCGGGAGAAGCCACAATGAGCAGTTCTTC. Full variable domain (missing parts from reference TRBV7-2 and TRBJ2-1): GAGVSQSPSNKVTEKGKDVELRCDPISGHTALYWYRQSLGQGLEFLIYFQGNSAPDKSGLPSDRFSAERTGGSVSTLTIQRTQQEDSAVYLCASSLASVGRSHNEQFFGPGTRLTVL.

The V and J genes are TRBV4-1 and TRBJ1-3; 10 bases are a match to TRBD1. Trimming cost V 3 bases and J 4 bases; bases outside gene matches: 9. Germline assignment: CDR1 MGHRA and CDR2 YSYEKL. The CDR3 is made up of 17 amino acids. CDR3 amino acids: CASSQHQGQGYGNTIYF. CDR3 coding DNA: TGCGCCAGCAGCCAGCACCAGGGACAGGGGTACGGAAACACCATATATTTT.

This clone came up once. This chain links TRBV5-4 with TRBJ2-5; 10 bases agree with TRBD2. The CDR3 is made up of 14 amino acids. V shed 2 bases and J 2 bases; nucleotides not matched to a gene: 0. Germline CDR1 reads SGHNT; CDR2 reads YYREEE (reference sequence). The CDR3 reads CASSLLAGQETQYF. The CDR3, as DNA: TGTGCCAGCAGCTTACTAGCGGGGCAAGAGACCCAGTACTTC.

The DNA for the CDR3 is TGCGCCAGCAGCCTGACAGGGGGCGGCACTAGTGGCTACACCTTC. It specifies CASSLTGGGTSGYTF. V and J are TRBV5-1 and TRBJ1-2; 10 bases align to TRBD1. The CDR3 has 15 amino acids. V was clipped by 4 bases and J by 7 bases; unmatched bases: 10. Germline values: CDR1 SGHRS, CDR2 YFSETQ.

The rearrangement uses TRBV19 and TRBJ2-2, with D perhaps matching TRBD2 (6 bases). Trimming took off 1 base at V and 3 bases at J, with 9 bases between the two ends. CDR1 and CDR2 (germline): LNHDA, SQIVND (reference sequence). The CDR3 has 15 residues. The chain's CDR3 is CASSIGGTYTGELFF. The CDR3 bases are TGTGCCAGTAGTATAGGGGGGACTTACACCGGGGAGCTGTTTTTT.

This chain joins TRBV29-1 and TRBJ2-7; no definite D call. Germline V lookup: CDR1 SQVTM, CDR2 ANQGSEA. CDR3 length: 11 amino acids. V shed 0 bases and J shed 6 bases, with 6 bases lying between them. The CDR3 reads CSVEDFCEQYF. The CDR3 nucleotides are TGCAGCGTTGAAGATTTCTGCGAGCAGTACTTC.

The chain couples TRBV19 to TRBJ2-1; TRBD2 aligns across 8 bases. Germline CDR1 LNHDA, CDR2 SQIVND (reference sequence). Trimming cost V 0 bases and J 9 bases; bases outside gene matches: 7. The CDR3 covers 15 residues. The CDR3 DNA reads as TGTGCCAGTAGTATAGATGCGACTAGCGTTACTGAGCAGTTCTTC. Translating gives CASSIDATSVTEQFF.

J is TRBJ2-7 and V is TRBV6-5; 9 nucleotides match TRBD1. This CDR3 has 14 amino acids. Germline loops: CDR1 MNHEY, CDR2 SVGAGI. With V trimmed by 7 bases and J by 4 bases, 8 bases remained unmatched. For the CDR3, the DNA is TGTGCCAGCACCAAAACAGGGGGCCGATACGAGCAGTACTTC. It specifies CASTKTGGRYEQYF.

This clone was observed a few times. The V gene is TRBV27, the J gene TRBJ2-1; 14 positions agree with TRBD2. The CDR3 extends over 19 amino acids. The trim removed 5 bases at V and 1 base at J, leaving 10 bases unmatched. Germline V gives CDR1 MNHEY, CDR2 SMNVEV (reference sequence). CDR3 coding DNA: TGTGCCAGCAGTACATCGGGACTAGCGGGGGTACAATCCTACAATGAGCAGTTCTTC. This sequence encodes CASSTSGLAGVQSYNEQFF.

The chain joins TRBV5-5 to TRBJ1-1, with 8 nucleotides matching TRBD1. The germline CDR1 and CDR2 sequences are SGHKS and YYEKEE (reference sequence). J lost 6 bases, V lost 1 base, and 8 bases had no gene match. The CDR3 is 15 residues long. CDR3 amino acids: CASSLLFGQGPEAFF. DNA of the CDR3: TGTGCCAGCAGCTTGTTGTTTGGACAGGGCCCTGAAGCTTTCTTT.

The chain combines TRBV27 with TRBJ1-1; no definite D call. This CDR3 spans 14 amino acids. The germline gives CDR1 MNHEY, CDR2 SMNVEV (reference sequence). V gave up 6 bases and J gave up 1 base, with 12 bases separating them. The CDR3 region is CASRQQTENTEAFF. The CDR3 DNA reads TGTGCCAGCAGACAACAAACAGAGAACACTGAAGCTTTCTTT.

The genes are TRBV6-5 and TRBJ1-2, with a weak D call TRBD1 (6 bases). Germline-derived CDR1 and CDR2 are MNHEY and SVGAGI. CDR3 length equals 11 residues. V was pared by 5 bases and J by 7 bases, with 8 bases between. The CDR3, as DNA: TGTGCCAGCAGTCCAGGGGCTGGCTACACCTTC. Its translation: CASSPGAGYTF.

The gene calls are TRBV27 and TRBJ2-1, with 8 bases that match TRBD1. The CDR3 runs 14 residues. Germline V lookup: CDR1 MNHEY, CDR2 SMNVEV (reference sequence). Losses at the gene ends were 6 bases for V and 8 bases for J; bases not matched to a gene: 9. The CDR3 reads CASSTGQGRHEQFF. The CDR3 DNA sequence: TGTGCCAGCAGCACCGGACAGGGTCGCCATGAGCAGTTCTTC.

V usage is TRBV4-3 and J usage is TRBJ1-1, with 8 bases lining up with TRBD1. Germline V gene data show CDR1 as LGHNA and CDR2 as YSLEER. The CDR3 totals 15 residues. With 3 bases clipped from V and 7 bases from J, the junction kept 10 bases outside the gene matches. In nucleotides, the CDR3 is TGCGCCAGCAGCCAGGCCCCAGGGGGCTTGGGTGAAGCTTTCTTT. This codes for CASSQAPGGLGEAFF.

This clone showed up just once. The genes are TRBV5-1 and TRBJ1-5, with D uncertain. V was cut by 10 bases and J by 11 bases, with 10 bases left in between. The CDR3 length is 9 residues. Germline V lookup: CDR1 SGHRS, CDR2 YFSETQ. The CDR3 region has the DNA TGCGCCCTCCGAGGGTCCCAGCATTTT. Its protein is CALRGSQHF.

As DNA, the CDR3 is TGCGCCAGCAGCTTGGGACAGGGAATCGGTGGCTACACCTTC. Its protein is CASSLGQGIGGYTF. The J gene is TRBJ1-2, the V gene TRBV5-1; 7 bases agree with TRBD1. With V trimmed by 0 bases and J by 7 bases, 6 bases remained unmatched. Germline-derived CDR1 and CDR2 are SGHRS and YFSETQ. This CDR3 is 14 amino acids long.

This chain links TRBV30 with TRBJ1-4; 7 bases are shared with TRBD1. In germline, CDR1 is GTSNPN, CDR2 SVGIG (reference sequence). CDR3 size: 15 residues. Trimming cost V 2 bases and J 2 bases; bases outside gene matches: 5. This CDR3 reads CAWSPPDRTNEKLFF. CDR3 bases: TGTGCCTGGAGTCCTCCGGACAGGACTAATGAAAAACTGTTTTTT.

This rearrangement joins TRBV18 to TRBJ1-6; TRBD1 is a possible D gene (6 bases). Trimming took off 2 bases at V and 7 bases at J, with 12 bases between the two ends. The CDR3 is made up of 15 amino acids. CDR1 and CDR2 from the germline V gene are KGHSH and LQKENI. Here the CDR3 DNA reads TGTGCCAGCTCACCAACACCGGGACAAAATTCACCCCTCCACTTT. This gives the protein CASSPTPGQNSPLHF.

This chain links TRBV5-6 with TRBJ1-5; a possible D gene is TRBD1 (6 bases). From germline, CDR1 is SGHDT and CDR2 YYEEEE. Deletions cut 4 bases from V and 5 bases from J, with 13 bases between. The CDR3 runs 14 residues. The CDR3 loop reads CASSESGADQPQHF. The CDR3 coding sequence is TGTGCCAGCAGCGAATCAGGGGCCGATCAGCCCCAGCATTTT.

V and J are TRBV6-1 and TRBJ2-2; D is uncertain. Trimming removed 4 bases at V and 4 bases at J, with 7 bases between. Germline loops: CDR1 MNHNS, CDR2 SASEGT. The CDR3 has 13 amino acids. The DNA of the CDR3 is TGTGCCAGCAGTGCACTTACCACCGGGGAGCTGTTTTTT. Encoded protein: CASSALTTGELFF.

This clone was counted only a few times. Mismatch with germline at one junction end may stem from a read error. The chain joins TRBV5-8 to TRBJ2-2, with TRBD1 identical over 8 bases. The V gene's germline CDR1 is SGHTS and CDR2 YDEGEE. The CDR3 is 13 residues long. This chain's CDR3 is CASDKKSTGGLFF. The CDR3 DNA follows: TGTGCCAGCGACAAGAAGAGCACAGGGGGGCTGTTTTTT.

This chain uses TRBV11-2 with TRBJ2-7; possible D gene TRBD2, 6 bases. Germline V gene lookup returns CDR1 SGHAT and CDR2 FQNNGV. This CDR3 region has 15 residues. V lost 5 bases and J 1 base, leaving 15 bases between the germline ends. As DNA, the CDR3 is TGTGCCAGCAGCCGCGGGACCGTCCGATCCTACGAGCAGTACTTC. Translated: CASSRGTVRSYEQYF.

In its sample, this clone was seen a few times. The J gene is TRBJ1-1, the V gene TRBV6-6; no clear D. Trimming removed 6 bases at V and 3 bases at J, with 11 bases between. This CDR3 has 13 amino acids. From germline, CDR1 is MNHNY and CDR2 SVGAGI (reference sequence). The DNA for the CDR3 is TGTGCCAGCAGCCCTATCTCCGACACTGAAGCTTTCTTT. It specifies CASSPISDTEAFF.

The table lists this clone with a few counts. The chain carries TRBV19 and TRBJ1-1; 9 nucleotides align to TRBD1. Germline assignment: CDR1 LNHDA and CDR2 SQIVND (reference sequence). This CDR3 is built from 14 residues. The V segment lost 6 bases and the J segment 6 bases; nucleotides outside the gene matches: 8. In DNA, the CDR3 is TGTGCCAGTAGCTTAACAGGGGGCTCATCTGAAGCTTTCTTT. Its protein product is CASSLTGGSSEAFF.

A note on this clone: Compared with germline, one end of the junction differs, possibly owing to a read error. The chain recombines TRBV7-9 with TRBJ1-4, with TRBD1 matching 7 bases. Germline CDR1 is SEHNR and CDR2 is FQNEAQ (reference sequence). This CDR3 has 16 amino acids. The CDR3 region is CSSSSERDSLNEKLFF. The DNA for the CDR3 is TGTTCCAGCAGCTCCGAACGGGACAGTCTAAATGAAAAACTGTTTTTT.

This chain uses TRBV6-1 with TRBJ2-3; D is possibly TRBD2 (6 bases). The V end lost 1 base, the J end lost 14 bases, and 13 bases lay between the germline ends. CDR3 length equals 12 residues. From germline, CDR1 is MNHNS and CDR2 SASEGT. CDR3 nucleotides: TGTGCCAGCAGTGAAGTCGCTAGCGTCGCGTATTTT. Residues: CASSEVASVAYF.